This passage covers 22 T cell receptor beta chains from one sample sequenced in a study of sequential checkpoint blockade in melanoma. Assay: immunoSEQ multiplex PCR; the TCRdb copy retains only in-frame clones and omits some. The sample contains some 9,000 clones, roughly 70% of which appear only once. Treatment in this sample: randomized to nivolumab then ipilimumab (arm A) or the reverse (arm B). This specimen consisted of CD8+ T cells sorted from blood (inferred from file names), obtained from a patient given nivolumab and ipilimumab in sequence. Source of these receptors: a human donor with melanoma.

J is TRBJ2-1 and V is TRBV4-2; 8 bases agree with TRBD2. In germline, CDR1 is LGHNA, CDR2 YNFKEQ. The trim removed 1 base at V and 0 bases at J, leaving 11 bases unmatched. The length of the CDR3 is 19 residues. CDR3 bases: TGTGCCAGCAGCCAAGCCCAGTCCTTAGCGGGGAGCTCCTACAATGAGCAGTTCTTC. It translates to CASSQAQSLAGSSYNEQFF.

The chain is built from TRBV5-1 and TRBJ1-2; 7 bases map to TRBD1. Germline V gene data show CDR1 as SGHRS and CDR2 as YFSETQ. V shed 3 bases, J shed 4 bases, and the junction held 6 bases outside the gene matches. The CDR3 has 14 amino acids. CDR3 sequence reads: CASSSRQGVYGYTF. Written as DNA, the CDR3 is TGCGCCAGCAGCTCCCGGCAGGGGGTCTATGGCTACACCTTC. The complete variable domain, with remaining parts taken from reference TRBV5-1 and TRBJ1-2, reads KAGVTQTPRYLIKTRGQQVTLSCSPISGHRSVSWYQQTPGQGLQFLFEYFSETQRNKGNFPGRFSGRQFSNSRSEMNVSTLELGDSALYLCASSSRQGVYGYTFGSGTRLTVV.

This sequence joins TRBV7-6 and TRBJ1-2; D is possibly TRBD1 (6 bases). Per germline, CDR1 SGHVS and CDR2 FNYEAQ. Trimming shortened V by 1 base and J by 5 bases, and 20 bases separated the two germline ends. There are 17 residues in the CDR3. CDR3 amino acids: CASSLERAGAGSYGYTF. CDR3 DNA sequence: TGTGCCAGCAGCTTAGAACGGGCAGGGGCCGGTTCGTATGGCTACACCTTC.

The V call is TRBV4-3, the J call TRBJ2-7; no firm D call. Germline lookup yields CDR1 LGHNA and CDR2 YSLEER. The V and J ends lost 1 base and 3 bases respectively, with 7 bases between them. This CDR3 comprises 13 residues. The CDR3 DNA reads TGCGCCAGCAGCCAAGGGCAGGACTACGAGCAGTACTTC. As protein: CASSQGQDYEQYF.

The chain has TRBV18 and TRBJ1-2, with 9 positions matching TRBD1. This CDR3 comprises 16 residues. Germline-derived CDR1 and CDR2 are KGHSH and LQKENI. The V segment lost 5 bases and the J segment 1 base; nucleotides outside the gene matches: 8. The CDR3 spells CASSSPGQGHNYGYTF. The DNA for the CDR3 is TGTGCCAGCTCATCTCCGGGACAGGGCCATAACTATGGCTACACCTTC.

Here the CDR3 reads CASSGDSWDYGYTF. The DNA for the CDR3 is TGTGCCAGCAGCGGGGACAGCTGGGACTATGGCTACACCTTC. J is TRBJ1-2 and V is TRBV7-9; 7 bases fit TRBD1. This CDR3 has 14 residues. From germline, CDR1 is SEHNR and CDR2 FQNEAQ (reference sequence). V dropped 5 bases and J dropped 3; count of bases not matched to a gene: 6.

The V gene is TRBV7-8, the J gene TRBJ1-5, with no clear D. There are 18 residues in the CDR3. The V gene lost 1 base and the J gene lost 0 bases, with 16 bases spanning the gap. Germline CDR1 is SGHVS and CDR2 is FQNEAQ. This chain's CDR3 is CASSLGSFFSDSNQPQHF. The CDR3 DNA reads as TGTGCCAGCAGCTTAGGTTCTTTTTTCAGTGATAGCAATCAGCCCCAGCATTTT.

The chain recombines TRBV27 with TRBJ2-7; 9 nucleotides line up with TRBD1. CDR3 length: 15 residues. Germline CDR1 and CDR2: MNHEY and SMNVEV (reference sequence). V gave up 6 bases and J gave up 5 bases; unmatched junction bases: 11. The chain's CDR3 is CASSPPGQGYDEQYF. The DNA for the CDR3 is TGTGCCAGCAGCCCTCCCGGACAGGGGTACGACGAGCAGTACTTC.

This clone is large within its sample. V and J are TRBV6-4 and TRBJ1-1; D is uncertain. V lost 2 bases to trimming and J lost 2 bases, with 6 bases between them. Germline lookup yields CDR1 MRHNA and CDR2 SNTAGT. The CDR3 sequence is 13 residues long. CDR3 sequence reads: CASSDGENTEAFF. CDR3 bases: TGTGCCAGCAGTGACGGAGAAAACACTGAAGCTTTCTTT.

The rearrangement links TRBV27 to TRBJ2-7, with unresolved D. V was shortened by 1 base and J by 3 bases, with 10 bases between the two germline ends. The CDR3 sequence is 14 residues long. Germline V gene sequence: CDR1 MNHEY, CDR2 SMNVEV (reference sequence). In nucleotides, the CDR3 is TGTGCCAGCAGTTTATTGACTGGTGTCTACGAGCAGTACTTC. Its translation: CASSLLTGVYEQYF.

This clone showed up just a few times. The rearrangement links TRBV6-1 to TRBJ1-3; the D is unclear. Germline CDR1 is MNHNS and CDR2 is SASEGT. V lost 6 bases and J 0 bases, leaving 9 bases between the germline ends. CDR3 size: 14 residues. CDR3 DNA: TGTGCCAGCAGCCTCACGAGCTCTGGAAACACCATATATTTT. Protein: CASSLTSSGNTIYF.

The chain links TRBV30 to TRBJ2-1; perhaps TRBD2 as D (6 bases). Germline V gene lookup returns CDR1 GTSNPN and CDR2 SVGIG (reference sequence). The germline V and J ends were trimmed by 2 bases and 9 bases, with 11 bases remaining between them. CDR3 size: 12 residues. The CDR3 reads CAWSYGGGEQFF. The CDR3 DNA follows: TGTGCCTGGAGTTACGGGGGTGGTGAGCAGTTCTTC. Supplemented by reference TRBV30 and TRBJ2-1, the full variable domain reads SQTIHQWPATLVQPVGSPLSLECTVEGTSNPNLYWYRQAAGRGLQLLFYSVGIGQISSEVPQNLSASRPQDRQFILSSKKLLLSDSGFYLCAWSYGGGEQFFGPGTRLTVL.

This clone was detected only a few times. V usage is TRBV5-1 and J usage is TRBJ2-5, with D tentatively TRBD2 (6 bases). Trimming removed 3 bases at V and 1 base at J, with 10 bases between. This CDR3 contains 14 residues. Germline-derived CDR1 and CDR2 are SGHRS and YFSETQ. Here the CDR3 DNA reads TGCGCCAGCAGCTGGGGGGAGTCCCAAGAGACCCAGTACTTC. Amino acid sequence: CASSWGESQETQYF.

This chain links TRBV6-5 with TRBJ2-7; D call uncertain. Germline V gives CDR1 MNHEY, CDR2 SVGAGI. The CDR3 spans 10 residues. V lost 8 bases, J lost 3 bases, and 5 bases lay in between. CDR3 residues: CASGLYEQYF. In DNA form, the CDR3 reads TGTGCCAGCGGCCTCTACGAGCAGTACTTC.

As DNA, the CDR3 is TGTGCCAGCAGTGAACTGGGCGGGGGGGCAGATACGCAGTATTTT. Protein sequence: CASSELGGGADTQYF. The chain uses TRBV6-1 and TRBJ2-3, with 9 bases fitting TRBD2. V gave up 2 bases and J gave up 4 bases; unmatched junction bases: 4. CDR1 is MNHNS, CDR2 SASEGT, per germline. The CDR3 contains 15 residues.

This rearrangement joins TRBV6-6 to TRBJ1-5; D not resolved. CDR1 MNHNY and CDR2 SVGAGI come from the germline V gene (reference sequence). The CDR3 extends over 14 amino acids. V lost 5 bases, J lost 3 bases, and 11 bases lay in between. Here the CDR3 reads CASSMPGNNQPQHF. The CDR3 DNA follows: TGTGCCAGCAGTATGCCGGGAAACAATCAGCCCCAGCATTTT.

The rearrangement links TRBV19 to TRBJ2-1; D not resolved. The CDR3 is made up of 15 amino acids. From germline, CDR1 is LNHDA and CDR2 SQIVND (reference sequence). Between the trimmed V and J ends, which lost 3 bases and 0 bases, there was a span of 9 bases. CDR3 protein: CASSMGLSSYNEQFF. CDR3 nucleotides: TGTGCCAGTAGTATGGGCCTCAGCTCCTACAATGAGCAGTTCTTC.

The CDR3 bases are TGTGCCAGCAGTAACTCGGGGGATGAGCAGTTCTTC. This codes for CASSNSGDEQFF. V and J are TRBV7-3 and TRBJ2-1, with a weak D call TRBD2 (6 bases). V lost 6 bases and J 8 bases, leaving 11 bases between the germline ends. The germline CDR1 and CDR2 sequences are SGHTA and FQGTGA. The length of the CDR3 is 12 residues.

The V and J genes are TRBV25-1 and TRBJ1-3; TRBD1 might be the D (5 bases). The CDR3 contains 16 residues. Germline V gene lookup returns CDR1 MGHDK and CDR2 SYGVNS. Trimming left V 1 base short and J 0 bases short, with 10 bases between. CDR3 in DNA: TGTGCCAGCAGTGAATGGGGCAGTTTCTCTGGAAACACCATATATTTT. Translating gives CASSEWGSFSGNTIYF.

This chain links TRBV6-5 with TRBJ1-1; D unresolved. CDR1 is MNHEY, CDR2 SVGAGI, per germline. Trimming stripped 2 bases from V and 3 bases from J, with 7 bases between. The CDR3 has 13 residues. CDR3 loop: CASSYGEHTEAFF. DNA for the CDR3: TGTGCCAGCAGTTACGGGGAGCACACTGAAGCTTTCTTT.

The V call is TRBV15, the J call TRBJ2-3; 7 bases match TRBD1. The germline V gene encodes CDR1 LNHNV and CDR2 YYDKDF (reference sequence). The CDR3 has 15 residues. Trimming cost V 4 bases and J 0 bases; bases outside gene matches: 4. The CDR3 protein is CATSTGDSSTDTQYF. DNA for the CDR3: TGTGCCACCAGCACAGGGGACAGTAGCACAGATACGCAGTATTTT.

Worth noting for this clone: Its ends do not fully match the called genes, so a read error is possible. This sequence joins TRBV7-2 and TRBJ2-7; possibly TRBD2 for D (5 bases). Germline CDR1 reads SGHTA; CDR2 reads FQGNSA. There are 16 residues in the CDR3. CDR3 in amino acids: CASSQELQRSRDEQYF. CDR3 coding DNA: TGCGCCAGCAGCCAAGAACTCCAGCGGAGCCGGGACGAGCAGTACTTC.